The sequence of this TCR beta chain was determined in a study of CXCR3-negative and CXCR3-positive naive CD8 T cells. CDR1 DFQATT and CDR2 SNEGSKA come from the germline V gene (reference sequence). The CDR3 extends over 13 amino acids. UMI-labeled 5' RACE yielded the TRB cDNA libraries. TCRdb re-called the 5' RACE reads and gives one entry per CDR3 protein, without DNA. Its table records roughly 89,000 distinct CDR3 sequences. Study-wide points: Memory cells diverged, while naive CXCR3-positive and CXCR3-negative cells had similar TRBV-TRBJ usage. CXCR3-expressing naive cells carried TRB CDR3s more hydrophobic than those of CXCR3-negative naive cells.

Concerning this clonotype itself: Its antigen remains unknown.

Triplicate sorting captured roughly 310,000 cells each from every CD8+ T cell subset. Naive CD8+ T cells carried a CD45RO-CCR7+CD27+CD95- phenotype. The sample consisted of naive CXCR3- CD8+ T cells from blood. Specified subset: CD45RO-CCR7+CD27+CD95- naive CD8+ T cells lacking CXCR3 (TNR3-). The chain combines TRBV20-1 with TRBJ2-7; TCRdb names TRBD1, which stays unverified in the absence of DNA. The sequence was collected from a human donor in good health. Some clones in this sample may be carry-over from other donors' samples. The chain's CDR3 is CSASRGSVVEQYF.